These T cell receptor beta chains were read from a single sample in a study of CD8 T cells in ankylosing spondylitis. TCRdb ran MiXCR on the 5' RACE reads and lists one entry per CDR3 protein. The data show approximately 300,000 distinct CDR3 sequences, approximately 8% seen once. Sequencing used blood, either unsorted or a sorted T cell fraction (not recorded which). The receptors were sampled from a male donor with ankylosing spondylitis. CDR3s include the opening cysteine and the closing phenylalanine or tryptophan. A D gene is named only where the DNA matches it firmly. The listing skips clone size in some rows; elsewhere it reads once, few, many or a size class.

V gene	D gene	clone size	J gene	CDR3 DNA	CDR3 protein
TRBV20-1	.	few	TRBJ2-1	TGCAGTGCTAGCGGGAACACCTACAATGAGCAGTTCTTC	CSASGNTYNEQFF
TRBV6-2/TRBV6-3	TRBD1	few	TRBJ2-4	TGTGCCAGCAGTTGGGACAGGGGAAACATTCAGTACTTC	CASSWDRGNIQYF
TRBV19	TRBD1	few	TRBJ2-7	TGTGCCAGTGGGACAGGGGGTCACGAGCAGTACTTC	CASGTGGHEQYF
TRBV7-3	.	few	TRBJ1-1	TGTGCCAGCAGCTCCTCAGGGGCGACCACTGAAGCTTTCTTT	CASSSSGATTEAFF
TRBV29-1	TRBD1	many	TRBJ2-7	TGCAGCGTTTTCGAGGGACAGGGCATCTACGAGCAGTACTTC	CSVFEGQGIYEQYF
TRBV28	TRBD1	many	TRBJ2-7	TGTGCCAGCAGTTTGTTGGGACAGGGCGACGAGCAGTACTTC	CASSLLGQGDEQYF
TRBV20-1	.	few	TRBJ2-3	TGCAGTGGTTGGGGGCAGGGGAGTGGTGTGGATACGCAGTATTTT	CSGWGQGSGVDTQYF
TRBV10-2	.	.	TRBJ2-1	TGCGCCAGCAGGGAGTTAACCTACAATGAGCAGTTCTTC	CASRELTYNEQFF
TRBV19	.	few	TRBJ1-6	TGTGCCAGTACGCCGGGTTACAATTCACCCCTCCACTTT	CASTPGYNSPLHF
TRBV6-2/TRBV6-3	TRBD2	few	TRBJ2-7	TGTGCCAGCAGCGTTACTAGCGGGATTTCCTACGAGCAGTACTTC	CASSVTSGISYEQYF
TRBV11-2	.	few	TRBJ2-2	TGTGCCAGCAGCTTGAACCAGGGGAACACCGGGGAGCTGTTTTTT	CASSLNQGNTGELFF
TRBV4-1	.	few	TRBJ2-3	TGCGCCAGCAGCCAAAGAGTCCCGGGGACAGATACGCAGTATTTT	CASSQRVPGTDTQYF
TRBV7-7	.	few	TRBJ2-1	TGTGCCAGCAGCTTAGAACTAGCTTCCAATGAGCAGTTCTTC	CASSLELASNEQFF